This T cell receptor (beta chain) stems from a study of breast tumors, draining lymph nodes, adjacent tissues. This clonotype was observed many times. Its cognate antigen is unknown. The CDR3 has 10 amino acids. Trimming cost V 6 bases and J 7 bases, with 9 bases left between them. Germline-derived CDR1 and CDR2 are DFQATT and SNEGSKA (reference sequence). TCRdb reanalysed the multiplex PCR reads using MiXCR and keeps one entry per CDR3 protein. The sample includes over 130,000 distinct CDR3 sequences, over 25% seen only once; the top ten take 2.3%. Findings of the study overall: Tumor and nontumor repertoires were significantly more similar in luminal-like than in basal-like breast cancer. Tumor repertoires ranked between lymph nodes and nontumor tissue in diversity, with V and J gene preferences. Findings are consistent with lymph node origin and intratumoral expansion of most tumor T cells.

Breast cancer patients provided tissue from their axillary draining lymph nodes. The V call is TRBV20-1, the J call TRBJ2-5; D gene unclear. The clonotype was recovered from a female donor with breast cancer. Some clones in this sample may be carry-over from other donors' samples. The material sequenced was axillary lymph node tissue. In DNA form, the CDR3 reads TGCAGTGCCACGCATGGGACCCAGTACTTC. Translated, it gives CSATHGTQYF.